Described below is a single T cell receptor (beta chain) sequence and its context. As yet, its antigen is unknown. Pooling was applied to second doses at about 4 or about 12 weeks. These data are taken from a study of T cell responses to AZD1222 COVID-19 vaccine. Libraries were prepared by immunoSEQ multiplex PCR; TCRdb keeps only in-frame clonotypes and omits some of them. The table has roughly 120,000 clones, around 92% seen once; the top ten hold under 9%. The study's findings and limits: Repertoire samples came only from after the peak T cell response. Clonal diversity was possibly underestimated; the donors were predominantly white British and more often female.

V lost 0 bases and J 5 bases, leaving 14 bases between the germline ends. This CDR3 comprises 15 residues. CDR1 and CDR2 from the germline V gene are SGHNT and YYREEE (reference sequence). The sample in question was peripheral blood, obtained 28 days after the second AZD1222 dose. The source of this sequence is an adult who received the AZD1222 COVID-19 vaccine. The V gene is TRBV5-4, the J gene TRBJ2-5; no firm D call. In DNA, the CDR3 is TGTGCCAGCAGCTTGGGTCAGGTGCCCGGGGAGACCCAGTACTTC. Translation: CASSLGQVPGETQYF.